This T cell receptor beta chain derives from a study of blood T cell repertoires in COVID-19. About the study: Samples of COVID-19 (acute and convalescent) were obtained from the United States, Italy and Spain. PBMCs, B-cell-depleted T cells, or T cells provided the cDNA or gDNA that made up the material.

The authors' processing: The authors estimated nucleated cell counts from reference gene primer amplification. Assay: immunoSEQ multiplex PCR; the TCRdb copy retains only in-frame clones and omits some. V, J and clone size were drawn from that table, and D and trimming were deduced from the DNA. The profile covers over 200,000 clones, with around three quarters appearing a single time and about 3.1% taken by the ten largest. CDR1 and CDR2 (germline): SGHRS, YFSETQ. The CDR3 is 14 amino acids. The V end was cut by 4 bases, the J end by 9 bases, with 17 bases between. J is TRBJ2-1 and V is TRBV5-1; D unclear. The receptor was derived from a woman older than 75 with acute or convalescent COVID-19. Specimen: peripheral blood. The CDR3 protein is CASSDDDPAAEQFF. The CDR3 DNA is TGCGCCAGCAGCGACGACGACCCTGCGGCTGAGCAGTTCTTC.